A selection of T cell receptor beta chains follows, all from one sample in a study of human T cells and chemical hapten exposure. MiXCR was run by TCRdb on the RACE reads, yielding one entry per CDR3 protein. The sample holds approximately 110,000 distinct CDR3 sequences, roughly 9% seen once. Sample: whole blood, taken in connection with sensitization to the hapten diphenylcyclopropenone (DPC). Source of these receptors: a middle-aged woman with alopecia areata. Some clones in this sample may be carry-over from other donors' samples. CDR3s include the opening cysteine and the closing phenylalanine or tryptophan. D genes are given only for firm matches. A row's size may be missing; if present it is once, few, many or a size class.

>TRBD1|TRBJ1-4|NA|TRBV7-9
CASSLVDRAGPEKLFF
TGTGCCAGCAGCTTAGTGGACAGGGCTGGCCCTGAAAAACTGTTTTTT
>NA|TRBJ1-1|many|TRBV2
CASSDVRVWPEAFF
TGTGCCAGCAGTGACGTACGGGTCTGGCCTGAAGCTTTCTTT
>NA|TRBJ1-5|many|TRBV4-3
CASSQVALSNQPQHF
TGCGCCAGCAGCCAAGTAGCCCTTAGCAATCAGCCCCAGCATTTT
>NA|TRBJ1-4|few|TRBV11-2
CASSLTGIEKLFF
TGTGCCAGCAGCTTAACAGGGATTGAAAAACTGTTTTTT
>TRBD2|TRBJ2-3|NA|TRBV4-3
CASSQHKTRGLAGETDTQYF
TGCGCCAGCAGCCAACATAAGACCCGCGGCCTAGCGGGGGAGACAGATACGCAGTATTTT
>NA|TRBJ2-6|NA|TRBV5-1
CASSFGTTSGANVLTF
TGCGCCAGCAGCTTCGGAACTACGTCTGGGGCCAACGTCCTGACTTTC
>NA|TRBJ2-5|NA|TRBV5-1
CASSPGRRQETQYF
TGCGCCAGCAGCCCCGGGAGACGACAAGAGACCCAGTACTTC
>NA|TRBJ1-2|NA|TRBV2
CASSAGRGLAVFGYTF
TGTGCCAGCAGTGCAGGACGGGGCCTGGCGGTGTTTGGCTACACCTTC
>NA|TRBJ2-4|NA|TRBV6-2/TRBV6-3
CASSFLETKNIQYF
TGTGCCAGCAGTTTTTTAGAAACCAAAAACATTCAGTACTTC
>NA|TRBJ2-2|many|TRBV5-1
CASSKGSTGELFF
TGCGCCAGCAGTAAGGGGAGCACCGGGGAGCTGTTTTTT
>TRBD1|TRBJ2-3|many|TRBV12-3/TRBV12-4
CASSRDRVRDTQYF
TGTGCCAGCAGTCGGGACAGGGTAAGGGATACGCAGTATTTT
>NA|TRBJ2-4|few|TRBV7-9
CASSFGTSTLAKNIQYF
TGTGCCAGCAGCTTTGGGACGAGTACTCTAGCCAAAAACATTCAGTACTTC
>NA|TRBJ2-5|few|TRBV11-2
CASSPVGGGAEETQYF
TGTGCCAGCAGCCCTGTGGGAGGGGGGGCCGAGGAGACCCAGTACTTC
>TRBD2|TRBJ2-1|NA|TRBV29-1
CSVEPAGGWDEQFF
TGCAGCGTTGAGCCAGCGGGGGGCTGGGATGAGCAGTTCTTC
>NA|TRBJ2-5|few|TRBV20-1
CSAISETQYF
TGCAGTGCTATTTCAGAGACCCAGTACTTC
>NA|TRBJ1-2|many|TRBV6-4
CASSEGAGLYGYTF
TGTGCCAGCAGTGAGGGGGCAGGACTCTATGGCTACACCTTC
>TRBD2|TRBJ2-5|few|TRBV6-2/TRBV6-3
CASTRPGLAGETQYF
TGTGCCAGTACTCGACCGGGACTAGCGGGGGAGACCCAGTACTTC
>NA|TRBJ1-5|many|TRBV29-1
CSVGLLGSNQPQHF
TGCAGCGTCGGACTTCTGGGGAGCAATCAGCCCCAGCATTTT
>NA|TRBJ2-7|many|TRBV5-1
CASSLGTYSYEQYF
TGCGCCAGCAGCTTGGGGACCTACTCCTACGAGCAGTACTTC
>TRBD1|TRBJ2-1|few|TRBV29-1
CSVGTGIHNEQFF
TGCAGCGTTGGGACAGGGATTCACAATGAGCAGTTCTTC
>NA|TRBJ2-7|few|TRBV7-8
CASSLVARGNYEQYF
TGTGCCAGCAGCTTAGTGGCCAGGGGAAACTACGAGCAGTACTTC
>NA|TRBJ2-7|many|TRBV7-9
CASTEVATSYEQYF
TGTGCCAGCACCGAGGTAGCCACCTCCTACGAGCAGTACTTC
>NA|TRBJ2-7|few|TRBV11-2
CASSLGATYEQYF
TGTGCCAGCAGCTTAGGTGCAACTTACGAGCAGTACTTC
>NA|TRBJ2-3|few|TRBV6-2/TRBV6-3
CATLSPGTDTQYF
TGTGCCACGCTGTCACCTGGCACAGATACGCAGTATTTT
>NA|TRBJ2-6|many|TRBV19
CASSMSSGANVLTF
TGTGCCAGTAGTATGAGCTCCGGGGCCAACGTCCTGACTTTC
>TRBD1|TRBJ2-1|few|TRBV7-2
CASGGTGVYNEQFF
TGTGCCAGCGGCGGGACAGGGGTTTACAATGAGCAGTTCTTC
>NA|TRBJ1-1|NA|TRBV5-5
CASSPSPKRLIEAFF
TGTGCCAGCAGTCCATCTCCCAAGAGACTGATCGAAGCTTTCTTT
>TRBD1|TRBJ1-3|NA|TRBV7-6
CASRSGTDALDSGNTIYF
TGTGCCAGCAGATCCGGGACAGACGCCTTAGACTCTGGAAACACCATATATTTT
>NA|TRBJ2-3|few|TRBV3-1
CASSQASDTQYF
TGTGCCAGCAGCCAAGCTTCAGATACGCAGTATTTT
>TRBD1|TRBJ1-1|many|TRBV5-4
CASSPQGRQGKDTEAFF
TGTGCCAGCAGCCCCCAAGGGAGACAGGGGAAGGACACTGAAGCTTTCTTT
>NA|TRBJ1-2|many|TRBV25-1
CASGTGTNYGYTF
TGTGCCAGTGGCACAGGGACTAACTATGGCTACACCTTC
>TRBD2|TRBJ2-5|few|TRBV7-6
CASSLRGGGGQETQYF
TGTGCCAGCAGCTTAAGGGGCGGGGGGGGCCAAGAGACCCAGTACTTC
>NA|TRBJ1-5|NA|TRBV27
CASSTSWGRGQPQHF
TGTGCCAGCAGCACTTCTTGGGGGCGAGGTCAGCCCCAGCATTTT
>TRBD1|TRBJ1-6|NA|TRBV28
CASSLRGQGAANSPLHF
TGTGCCAGCAGTCTTAGGGGACAGGGGGCCGCTAATTCACCCCTCCACTTT
>NA|TRBJ2-7|many|TRBV19
CASSIFLSYEQYF
TGTGCCAGTAGTATATTCTTGTCCTACGAGCAGTACTTC
>NA|TRBJ2-1|NA|TRBV6-2/TRBV6-3
CASSYSGNEQFF
TGTGCCAGCAGTTACTCAGGCAATGAGCAGTTCTTC
>NA|TRBJ2-3|many|TRBV20-1
CSASTDTQYF
TGCAGTGCCTCCACAGATACGCAGTATTTT
>NA|TRBJ1-5|NA|TRBV7-9
CASSPKVWSGDQPQHF
TGTGCCAGCAGCCCAAAGGTCTGGTCAGGGGATCAGCCCCAGCATTTT
>NA|TRBJ1-1|many|TRBV4-3
CASSQDSQGIVNTEAFF
TGCGCCAGCAGCCAAGATAGCCAGGGAATAGTGAACACTGAAGCTTTCTTT
>NA|TRBJ2-5|NA|TRBV19
CASSPGPPGETQYF
TGTGCCAGTAGTCCTGGACCCCCCGGCGAGACCCAGTACTTC
>NA|TRBJ1-5|many|TRBV3-1
CASSPGTPNQPQHF
TGTGCCAGCAGCCCCGGGACCCCGAATCAGCCCCAGCATTTT
>TRBD1|TRBJ1-1|few|TRBV11-2
CASSLSRGQSGTEAFF
TGTGCCAGCAGCTTAAGCAGGGGGCAAAGTGGGACTGAAGCTTTCTTT
>NA|TRBJ1-1|many|TRBV12-3/TRBV12-4
CASSLTATEAFF
TGTGCCAGCAGTTTAACGGCTACTGAAGCTTTCTTT
>NA|TRBJ1-3|NA|TRBV2
CASSAGFGNTIYF
TGTGCCAGCAGTGCAGGTTTTGGAAACACCATATATTTT
>NA|TRBJ2-1|few|TRBV20-1
CSARDSGRGVSYNEQFF
TGCAGTGCTAGAGATTCGGGCAGGGGAGTCTCCTACAATGAGCAGTTCTTC
>NA|TRBJ2-2|few|TRBV4-1
CASSQGATWGGELFF
TGCGCCAGCAGCCAAGGTGCCACCTGGGGCGGGGAGCTGTTTTTT
>TRBD1|TRBJ1-1|NA|TRBV10-3
CAITQTGVDTEAFF
TGTGCCATCACCCAAACAGGGGTGGACACTGAAGCTTTCTTT
>NA|TRBJ2-3|NA|TRBV29-1
CSVETSFSTDTQYF
TGCAGCGTTGAGACGAGTTTTAGCACAGATACGCAGTATTTT
>TRBD1|TRBJ2-5|many|TRBV4-3
CASSQDPFTGDQETQYF
TGCGCCAGCAGCCAAGATCCCTTCACAGGGGACCAAGAGACCCAGTACTTC